A single sample is the source of the 3 T cell receptor beta chains below, sequenced in a study of blood T cell repertoires in COVID-19. Produced via immunoSEQ multiplex PCR; TCRdb's table is partial and in-frame only. The table shows a few hundred thousand clones, with approximately 87% occurring only once. Sequenced: peripheral blood. The receptors were sampled from a woman aged 45-59 years who had recovered from COVID-19.

This chain joins TRBV5-4 and TRBJ2-7, with 7 bases fitting TRBD1. Looked up from germline, CDR1 is SGHNT and CDR2 is YYREEE (reference sequence). The CDR3 has 17 residues. The ends lost 4 bases at V and 3 bases at J; junction bases unmatched: 16. The CDR3 bases are TGTGCCAGCAGCCCGAATGCCGTCCGACAGGGAAACTACGAGCAGTACTTC. Protein: CASSPNAVRQGNYEQYF.

V usage is TRBV27 and J usage is TRBJ1-1; 8 bases line up with TRBD1. V lost 4 bases to trimming and J lost 6 bases; unmatched junction nucleotides: 10. CDR1 is MNHEY and CDR2 is SMNVEV in the germline V gene (reference sequence). This CDR3 has 15 amino acids. The CDR3 reads CASSSRTGRGAEAFF. CDR3 nucleotide sequence: TGTGCCAGCAGTTCCAGGACAGGGCGGGGCGCTGAAGCTTTCTTT.

This clone was picked up one time. The rearrangement joins TRBV4-1 to TRBJ2-2; 9 bases map to TRBD1. The V and J ends lost 8 bases and 3 bases, in that order; junction bases with no gene match: 7. The germline V gene has CDR1 MGHRA and CDR2 YSYEKL. There are 15 residues in the CDR3. This CDR3 reads CASGNRGQDTGELFF. Written as DNA, the CDR3 is TGCGCCAGCGGTAACAGGGGGCAGGACACCGGGGAGCTGTTTTTT.